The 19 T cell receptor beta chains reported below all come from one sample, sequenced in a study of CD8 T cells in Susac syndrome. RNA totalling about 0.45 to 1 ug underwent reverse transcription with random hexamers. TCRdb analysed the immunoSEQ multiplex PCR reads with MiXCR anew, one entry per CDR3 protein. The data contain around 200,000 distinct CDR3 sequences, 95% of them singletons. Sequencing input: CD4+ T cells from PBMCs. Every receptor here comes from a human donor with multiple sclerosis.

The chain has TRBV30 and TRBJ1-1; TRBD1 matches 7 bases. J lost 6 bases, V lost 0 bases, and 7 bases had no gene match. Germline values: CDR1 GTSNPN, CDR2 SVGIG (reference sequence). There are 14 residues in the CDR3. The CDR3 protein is CAWSVLPRGAEAFF. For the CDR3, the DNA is TGTGCCTGGAGTGTACTCCCCAGGGGGGCTGAAGCTTTCTTT.

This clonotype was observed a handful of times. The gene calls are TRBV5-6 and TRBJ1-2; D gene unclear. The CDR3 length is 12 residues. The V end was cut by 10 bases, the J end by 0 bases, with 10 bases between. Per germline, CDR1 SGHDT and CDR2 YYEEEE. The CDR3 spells CASGGTNYGYTF. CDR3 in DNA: TGTGCCTCTGGAGGCACTAACTATGGCTACACCTTC.

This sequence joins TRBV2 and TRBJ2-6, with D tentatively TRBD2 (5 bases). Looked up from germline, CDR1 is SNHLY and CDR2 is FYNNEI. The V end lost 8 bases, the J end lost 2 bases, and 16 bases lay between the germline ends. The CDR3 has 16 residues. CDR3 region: CASAEDALTGANVLTF. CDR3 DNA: TGTGCCAGCGCGGAGGACGCACTGACTGGGGCCAACGTCCTGACTTTC.

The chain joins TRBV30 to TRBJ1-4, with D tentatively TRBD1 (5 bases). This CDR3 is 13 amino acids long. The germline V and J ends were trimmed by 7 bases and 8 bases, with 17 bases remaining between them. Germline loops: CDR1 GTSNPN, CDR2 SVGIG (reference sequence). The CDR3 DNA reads TGTGCCTTCCACGGGACCTTTCAGGAAAAACTGTTTTTT. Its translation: CAFHGTFQEKLFF. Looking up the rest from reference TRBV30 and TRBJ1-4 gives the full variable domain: SQTIHQWPATLVQPVGSPLSLECTVEGTSNPNLYWYRQAAGRGLQLLFYSVGIGQISSEVPQNLSASRPQDRQFILSSKKLLLSDSGFYLCAFHGTFQEKLFFGSGTQLSVL.

This CDR3 is CASSPGQGFGETQYF. In DNA form, the CDR3 reads TGTGCCAGCTCACCGGGACAGGGGTTCGGCGAGACCCAGTACTTC. The chain is built from TRBV18 and TRBJ2-5, with 10 bases that match TRBD1. The CDR3 consists of 15 residues. CDR1 KGHSH and CDR2 LQKENI come from the germline V gene. Unmatched junction bases numbered 6, after V lost 3 bases and J lost 5 bases.

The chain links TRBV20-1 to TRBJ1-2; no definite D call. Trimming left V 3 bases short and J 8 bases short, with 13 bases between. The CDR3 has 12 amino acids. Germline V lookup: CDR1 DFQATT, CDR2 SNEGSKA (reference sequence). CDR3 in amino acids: CSASRRGRGYTF. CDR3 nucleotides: TGCAGTGCTAGTCGGAGAGGAAGGGGCTACACCTTC.

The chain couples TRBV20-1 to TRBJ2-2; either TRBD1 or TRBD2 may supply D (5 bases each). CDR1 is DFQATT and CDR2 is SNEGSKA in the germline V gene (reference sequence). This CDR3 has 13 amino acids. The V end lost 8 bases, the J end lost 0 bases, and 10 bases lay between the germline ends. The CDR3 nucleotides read TGCAGTTCACCGGGACCGAACACCGGGGAGCTGTTTTTT. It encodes CSSPGPNTGELFF.

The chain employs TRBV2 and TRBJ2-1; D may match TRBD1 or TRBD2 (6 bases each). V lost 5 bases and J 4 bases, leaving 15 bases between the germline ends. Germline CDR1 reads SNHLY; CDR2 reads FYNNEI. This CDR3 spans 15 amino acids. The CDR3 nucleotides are TGTGCCAGCAGTCCCCTGAGGGGGGCTTACAATGAGCAGTTCTTC. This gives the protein CASSPLRGAYNEQFF.

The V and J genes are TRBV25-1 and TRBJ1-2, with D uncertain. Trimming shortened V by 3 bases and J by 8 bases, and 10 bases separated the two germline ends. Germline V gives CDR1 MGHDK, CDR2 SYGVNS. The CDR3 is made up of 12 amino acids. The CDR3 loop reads CASSDRPGGYTF. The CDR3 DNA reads TGTGCCAGCAGTGACCGCCCCGGCGGCTACACCTTC.

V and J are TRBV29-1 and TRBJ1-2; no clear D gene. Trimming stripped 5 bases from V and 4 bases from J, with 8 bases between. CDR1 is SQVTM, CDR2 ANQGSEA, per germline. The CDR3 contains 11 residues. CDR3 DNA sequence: TGCAGCGTTCGTATGACCTATGGCTACACCTTC. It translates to CSVRMTYGYTF.

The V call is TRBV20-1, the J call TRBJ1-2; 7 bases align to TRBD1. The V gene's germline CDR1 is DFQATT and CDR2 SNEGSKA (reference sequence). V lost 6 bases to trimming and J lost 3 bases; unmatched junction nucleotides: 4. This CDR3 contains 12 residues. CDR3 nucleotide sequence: TGCAGTGCAAAAGACAGGGACTATGGCTACACCTTC. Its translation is CSAKDRDYGYTF.

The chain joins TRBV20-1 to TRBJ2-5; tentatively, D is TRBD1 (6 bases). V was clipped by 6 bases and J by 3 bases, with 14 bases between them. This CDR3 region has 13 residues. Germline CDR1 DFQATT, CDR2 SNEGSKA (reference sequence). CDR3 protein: CSADGGAEETQYF. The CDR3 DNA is TGCAGTGCCGATGGGGGCGCGGAAGAGACCCAGTACTTC.

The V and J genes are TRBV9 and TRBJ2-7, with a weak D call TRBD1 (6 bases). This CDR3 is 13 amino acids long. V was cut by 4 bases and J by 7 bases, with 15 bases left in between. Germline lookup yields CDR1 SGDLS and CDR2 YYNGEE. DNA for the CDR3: TGTGCCAGCAGCCCAAAGACGCAGGGGGAGCAGTACTTC. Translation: CASSPKTQGEQYF.

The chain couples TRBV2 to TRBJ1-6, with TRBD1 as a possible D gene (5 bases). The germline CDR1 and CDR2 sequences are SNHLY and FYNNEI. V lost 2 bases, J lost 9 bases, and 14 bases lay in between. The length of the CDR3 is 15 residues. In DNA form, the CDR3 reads TGTGCCAGCAGTGAATCAGAGGGGTACGGTTCACCCCTCCACTTT. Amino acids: CASSESEGYGSPLHF.

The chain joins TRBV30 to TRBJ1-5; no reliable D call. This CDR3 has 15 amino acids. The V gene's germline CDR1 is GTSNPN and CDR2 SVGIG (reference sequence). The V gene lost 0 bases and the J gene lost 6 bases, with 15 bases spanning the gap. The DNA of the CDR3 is TGTGCCTGGAGTGTAGGGCGGGGAGGTTCTCAGCCCCAGCATTTT. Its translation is CAWSVGRGGSQPQHF.

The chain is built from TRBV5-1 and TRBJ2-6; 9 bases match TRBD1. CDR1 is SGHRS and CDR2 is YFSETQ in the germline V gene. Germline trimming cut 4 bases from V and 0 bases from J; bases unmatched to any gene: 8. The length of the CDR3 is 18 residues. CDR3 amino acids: CASSVETGGSSGANVLTF. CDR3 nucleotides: TGCGCCAGCAGCGTCGAGACAGGGGGATCCTCTGGGGCCAACGTCCTGACTTTC.

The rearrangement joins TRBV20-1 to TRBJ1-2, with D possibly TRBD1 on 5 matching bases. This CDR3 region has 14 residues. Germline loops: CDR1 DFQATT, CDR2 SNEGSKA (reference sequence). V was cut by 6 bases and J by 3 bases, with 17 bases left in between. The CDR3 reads CSAIPGLGDYGYTF. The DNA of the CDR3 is TGCAGTGCAATACCGGGACTAGGCGACTATGGCTACACCTTC.

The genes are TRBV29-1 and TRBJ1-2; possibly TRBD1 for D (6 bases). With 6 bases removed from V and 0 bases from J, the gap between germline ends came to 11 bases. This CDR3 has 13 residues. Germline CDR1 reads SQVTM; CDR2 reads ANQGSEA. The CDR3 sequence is CSVSTGPNYGYTF. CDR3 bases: TGCAGCGTCTCGACAGGCCCTAACTATGGCTACACCTTC.

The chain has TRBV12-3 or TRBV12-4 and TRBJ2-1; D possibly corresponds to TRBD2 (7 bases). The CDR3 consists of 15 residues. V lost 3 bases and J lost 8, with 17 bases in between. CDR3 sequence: CASSFNRGAGDEQFF. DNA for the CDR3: TGTGCCAGCAGTTTTAACCGGGGGGCAGGGGATGAGCAGTTCTTC.